Presented here are 9 T cell receptor beta chains from one specimen sequenced in a study of tissue T cells after allogeneic stem cell transplantation. Time point in this sample: mouse harvest day 14 after allogeneic transplant. Mouse grafts combined 10^7 T-cell-depleted bone marrow cells with 10^6 splenic CD5+ T cells. Method: immunoSEQ multiplex PCR; TCRdb's copy keeps in-frame clones and lacks some. Counted here are thousands of clones, over 40% occurring once; the ten biggest clones make up about a fifth. Sequencing was done on a sample of gut tissue. These receptors all come from a female BALB/c mouse given C57BL/6 T cells with graft-versus-host disease after an allogeneic hematopoietic cell transplant.

As concerns this clone: Mouse germline and gene names are used. The read finishes 1 residue shy of the CDR3 end, and the germline J gene is used to complete it. The rearrangement links TRBV14 to TRBJ2-7, with 10 bases that match TRBD2. CDR3 length equals 13 residues. V dropped 6 bases and J dropped 3; count of bases not matched to a gene: 3. The germline V gene has CDR1 SGHDT and CDR2 FRDEAV. The part of the CDR3 DNA that was read is TGTGCCAGCAACCGACTGGGGGGCTATGAACAGTAC. Translation: CASNRLGGYEQY. The whole CDR3 is CASNRLGGYEQYF.

The sample holds a few counts of this clone. Germline and genes: mouse. The CDR3 end lies 1 residue beyond the end of the read and is filled in from the germline J gene. The chain couples TRBV12-2 to TRBJ1-2; 7 nucleotides agree with TRBD1. V shed 4 bases and J 2 bases; nucleotides not matched to a gene: 3. This CDR3 contains 13 residues. Germline CDR1 is SGHLS and CDR2 is HYDKME. The CDR3 sequence: CASSPQGNSDYTF. CDR3 DNA, as far as it was read: TGTGCCAGCTCCCCACAGGGGAACTCCGACTACACC. Variable domain in full (rest from reference TRBV12-2 and TRBJ1-2): NSGVVQSPRYIIKGKGERSILKCIPISGHLSVAWYQQTQGQELKFFIQHYDKMERDKGNLPSRFSVQQFDDYHSEMNMSALELEDSAVYFCASSPQGNSDYTFGSGTRLLVI.

Comment on this clone: Mouse names are used for the genes. The chain's CDR3 is CASSINERLFF. CDR3 DNA, as far as it was read: TGTGCCAGCAGTATCAACGAAAGATTATTT. The chain uses TRBV19 and TRBJ1-4; D is ambiguous. The CDR3 end lies 1 residue beyond the end of the read and is filled in from the germline J gene. Trimming left V 2 bases short and J 4 bases short, with 0 bases between. Germline V gene data show CDR1 as FNHDT and CDR2 as SITEND (reference sequence). The CDR3 sequence is 11 residues long.

Concerning this clone: The junction and the germline gene differ at one end; a read error may be behind it. Gene names and germline refer to mouse. The CDR3 is cut off 1 residue early in the read; its end comes from the germline J gene. Other DNA sequences within the sample encode an identical CDR3. This chain connects TRBV16 to TRBJ1-2; D is unresolved. The CDR3 contains 15 residues. Per germline, CDR1 SGHSA and CDR2 FRNQAP. The CDR3 loop is CASSLDRGINSDYTF. Incomplete CDR3 DNA: TGCGCCAGCAGCTTAGATCGAGGCATAAACTCCGACTACACC.

Concerning this clone: Each gene name is a mouse one. The read terminates 1 residue ahead of where the CDR3 ends, so the germline J gene completes it. The chain links TRBV12-1 to TRBJ2-7; maybe TRBD1 (6 bases). The CDR3 length is 13 residues. The germline V gene has CDR1 SGHSN and CDR2 HYEKVE. Trimming shortened V by 0 bases and J by 7 bases, and 12 bases separated the two germline ends. The CDR3 region is CASSLEGRGEQYF. CDR3 DNA (partial): TGTGCCAGCTCTCTCGAAGGCAGGGGCGAACAGTAC.

As for this clone: Each gene name is a mouse one. The read gets to within 1 residue of the CDR3 end, and the germline J gene fills in the rest. This rearrangement joins TRBV17 to TRBJ1-2; 9 nucleotides agree with TRBD1. V shed 6 bases, J shed 1 base, and the junction held 3 bases outside the gene matches. There are 14 residues in the CDR3. Germline CDR1 reads MNHDT; CDR2 reads YYDKIL. CDR3 DNA, as far as it was read: TGTGCTAGCAGGCGGGACAGGGAAAACTCCGACTACACC. Protein sequence: CASRRDRENSDYT. The full CDR3 sequence reads CASRRDRENSDYTF.

A single count supports this clone. The gene names given are mouse names. The read ends 1 residue early relative to the CDR3; the germline J gene fills the gap. This chain uses TRBV12-1 with TRBJ2-3; 11 bases align to TRBD2. V dropped 2 bases and J dropped 0; count of bases not matched to a gene: 3. This CDR3 spans 16 amino acids. Germline CDR1 SGHSN, CDR2 HYEKVE. The sequenced part of the CDR3 DNA is TGTGCCAGCTCTCGGGACTGGGGGCCTAGTGCAGAAACGCTGTAT. It codes for CASSRDWGPSAETLY. The whole CDR3 reads CASSRDWGPSAETLYF.

On this clone itself: Genes and germline come from the mouse. The read ends 1 residue early relative to the CDR3; the germline J gene fills the gap. This rearrangement joins TRBV19 to TRBJ2-4; 9 bases align to TRBD2. Germline lookup yields CDR1 FNHDT and CDR2 SITEND (reference sequence). Trimming removed 5 bases from V and 1 base from J; junction bases left unmatched: 5. The CDR3 is 15 residues long. The CDR3 bases that were read are TGTGCCAGCAGATGGGGGGGCCGTGGTCAAAACACCTTGTAC. Amino acid sequence: CASRWGGRGQNTLY. From start to end, the CDR3 is CASRWGGRGQNTLYF.

Worth noting for this clone: Mouse gene names and germline throughout. The read ends 1 residue shy of where the CDR3 ends; the end is completed using the germline J gene. The V gene is TRBV14, the J gene TRBJ2-7, with 11 nucleotides matching TRBD1. Germline lookup yields CDR1 SGHDT and CDR2 FRDEAV. The CDR3 extends over 15 amino acids. The V gene end was trimmed by 4 bases and the J gene end by 3 bases; junction bases not matched to a gene: 6. The CDR3 DNA, read in part, is TGTGCCAGCAGTCTCGGGACAGGGGGGGGCTATGAACAGTAC. This translates into CASSLGTGGGYEQY. The entire CDR3 reads CASSLGTGGGYEQYF.